A selection of T cell receptor beta chains follows, all from one sample in a study of T-cell memory formation after mild COVID-19. Each CDR3 protein gets one entry after TCRdb re-called the 5' RACE reads with MiXCR. The table shows under 400,000 distinct CDR3 sequences, with under 30% occurring only once. The sequencing input was PBMCs or a T cell subset sorted from them (not recorded which). These receptors all stem from an adult woman who had mild COVID-19 (a few samples of this study predate the infection). Cell type and time point are not known. The CDR3 runs from the conserved cysteine through the conserved F or W. The D gene is left open where the match is weak. Clone sizes are given selectively: once, few, many, or a class where the clone is expanded.

d_call	v_call	clone_size	j_call	cdr3_nt	cdr3_aa
TRBD1	TRBV7-8	.	TRBJ1-2	TGTGCCAGCAGCTTAACGATCGGGCAGGGGGCGCGGGGCTACACCTTC	CASSLTIGQGARGYTF
.	TRBV7-9	few	TRBJ2-4	TGTGCCAGCAGCCCCCGCCTGGTATGGGACATTCAGTACTTC	CASSPRLVWDIQYF
.	TRBV7-2	.	TRBJ1-1	TGTGCCAGCAGCACATGGGTGACGGCTTTCTTT	CASSTWVTAFF
.	TRBV18	few	TRBJ2-7	TGTGCCAGCTCACCAGACAGCAACCCCGTCTTC	CASSPDSNPVF
TRBD1	TRBV7-9	.	TRBJ2-3	TGTGCCAGCAGCGCGGGACAGGGACGGACAGATACGCAGTATTTT	CASSAGQGRTDTQYF
.	TRBV7-3	.	TRBJ2-2	TGTGCCAGCAGCTTAATCCGGGAACTCACCGGGGAGCTGTTTTTT	CASSLIRELTGELFF
.	TRBV20-1	.	TRBJ1-5	TGCAGTGCAAAACAGGGTACTAAGCAGCCCCAGCATTTT	CSAKQGTKQPQHF
TRBD2	TRBV5-6	.	TRBJ2-7	TGTGCCAGCAGCCCGCCGAGCGGGGTCCCAGTATACGAGCAGTACTTC	CASSPPSGVPVYEQYF
TRBD2	TRBV5-1	few	TRBJ2-1	TGCGCCAGCAGCTTGGCGTTAGCGGGGACCAATGAGCAGTTCTTC	CASSLALAGTNEQFF
.	TRBV7-9	few	TRBJ1-2	TGTGCCGTTGAGAATGTCTACACCTTC	CAVENVYTF
.	TRBV12-3/TRBV12-4	few	TRBJ1-2	TGTGCCAGCAGTGTCAGACAGTTCCTAAACTATGGCTACACCTTC	CASSVRQFLNYGYTF
.	TRBV5-5	few	TRBJ1-2	TGTGCCAGCAGCTTAAATCCGGGCCCTCAGCAAGGCTACACCTTC	CASSLNPGPQQGYTF
TRBD2	TRBV30	.	TRBJ2-3	TGTGCCTGGAGCGGGACTAGCGGGAGTGTAACAGATACGCAGTATTTT	CAWSGTSGSVTDTQYF
.	TRBV20-1	.	TRBJ1-2	TGCAGTGCCATCGGGACGGACTATGGCTACACCTTC	CSAIGTDYGYTF
.	TRBV11-2	many	TRBJ2-5	TGTGCCAGCAGCTTGGGGGTGCGCCAAGAGACCCAGTACTTC	CASSLGVRQETQYF
.	TRBV6-5	.	TRBJ2-7	TGTGCCAGCAGTTGGACATCGCCACACTACGAGCAGTACTTC	CASSWTSPHYEQYF
.	TRBV9	.	TRBJ1-6	TGTGCCAGCAGCGATGAGGGGAAGCCCTATAATTCACCCCTCCACTTT	CASSDEGKPYNSPLHF
.	TRBV14	few	TRBJ1-3	TGTGCCAGCAGCCAAGATTGGGACACCATATATTTT	CASSQDWDTIYF
TRBD1	TRBV29-1	few	TRBJ2-7	TGCAGCGGGGGACAGGGGTTAGGTTACGAGCAGTACTTC	CSGGQGLGYEQYF
TRBD2	TRBV12-3/TRBV12-4	few	TRBJ2-3	TGTGCCAGCAGCGACCTTGCGGGAGGGTCCACAGATACGCAGTATTTT	CASSDLAGGSTDTQYF
TRBD1	TRBV5-1	.	TRBJ2-7	TGCGCCAGCAGCTTGGGGACAGGGGCTAACACCTACGAGCAGTACTTC	CASSLGTGANTYEQYF
TRBD2	TRBV7-6	.	TRBJ2-3	TGTGCCAGCAGCCGTTTGAGCGGGGTCAGCACAGATACGCAGTATTTT	CASSRLSGVSTDTQYF
.	TRBV29-1	.	TRBJ2-5	TGCACGGGGGGCCCAGAGACCCAGTACTTC	CTGGPETQYF
.	TRBV13	.	TRBJ1-6	TGTGCCAGCAGCTTAAGGCGTTTCGGGCAGTTTGATAATTCACCCCTCCACTTT	CASSLRRFGQFDNSPLHF
.	TRBV9	.	TRBJ2-2	TGTGCCAGCAGCGTGTTACAGGGATCTCCCGGGGAGCTGTTTTTT	CASSVLQGSPGELFF
TRBD1	TRBV4-2	many	TRBJ2-7	TGTGCCAGCAGCCAAGATCAGTGGGGACAGGGGTACGAGCAGTACTTC	CASSQDQWGQGYEQYF
.	TRBV30	.	TRBJ2-7	TGTGCCTGGAGTCGCGGGCAGGGGAAAGCGGAGCAGTACTTC	CAWSRGQGKAEQYF
.	TRBV7-7	few	TRBJ2-1	TGTGCTAGCAGTCCGGACAGAGTCGCGGGGAATGAGCAGTTCTTC	CASSPDRVAGNEQFF
TRBD2	TRBV5-1	.	TRBJ2-5	TGCGCCAGCAGCTCGGGACTAGCGGGAGGGTTTGAGACCCAGTACTTC	CASSSGLAGGFETQYF
.	TRBV7-2	.	TRBJ1-2	TGTACCAGCAGCGAGAGGGGGTCCTATGGCTACACCTTC	CTSSERGSYGYTF
.	TRBV5-5	few	TRBJ1-2	TGTGCCAGCAGCTTGGGGCCCCTCCCGGGGGGCGATGGTGCCTACACCTTC	CASSLGPLPGGDGAYTF
.	TRBV6-2/TRBV6-3	.	TRBJ1-5	TGTGCCAGCAGTTACACGGGACTCCACAATCAGCCCCAGCATTTT	CASSYTGLHNQPQHF
TRBD1	TRBV12-3/TRBV12-4	once	TRBJ1-1	TGTGCCAGCAGTTTGGGACCTGGGACAGGGGGCACTGAAGCTTTCTTT	CASSLGPGTGGTEAFF
.	TRBV5-1	few	TRBJ2-1	TGCGCCAGCAGCTTGGGCGGTTACACTGAGCAGTTCTTC	CASSLGGYTEQFF
.	TRBV20-1	.	TRBJ1-5	TGCAGTGCTAGACGTAATAATCAGCCCCAGCATTTT	CSARRNNQPQHF
TRBD1	TRBV9	few	TRBJ2-7	TGTGCCAGCAGCGTCGGACAGGAGATTTCCTACGAGCAGTACTTC	CASSVGQEISYEQYF
.	TRBV5-1	.	TRBJ2-7	TGCGCCAGCAGCTTGGGGGCCGGCTCCGAGCAGTACTTC	CASSLGAGSEQYF
.	TRBV6-6	.	TRBJ1-1	TGTGCCAGCAGTTACGGATCCACTGAAGCTTTCTTT	CASSYGSTEAFF
.	TRBV7-6	.	TRBJ1-2	TGTGCCAGCAGCTCCGGCAGTAAATATGGCTACACCTTC	CASSSGSKYGYTF
.	TRBV12-3/TRBV12-4	.	TRBJ1-5	TGTGCCAGCAGTTTAGTCCGGTTCCGCAATCAGCCCCAGCATTTT	CASSLVRFRNQPQHF
.	TRBV14	.	TRBJ2-4	TGTGCCAGCAGCCCCGACAACAGTCGTCAGTACTTC	CASSPDNSRQYF
.	TRBV5-1	few	TRBJ2-1	TGCGCCAGCAGCTTGATTTTAGAAAGCGCCTACAATGAGCAGTTCTTC	CASSLILESAYNEQFF
.	TRBV2	.	TRBJ2-4	TGTGCCAGCAGGGTACCGGGCCCCGCCTCGAAAAACATTCAGTACTTC	CASRVPGPASKNIQYF
.	TRBV29-1	.	TRBJ1-1	TGCAGCGTTGGGACGGGGAACACTGAAGCTTTCTTT	CSVGTGNTEAFF
.	TRBV5-1	.	TRBJ2-1	TGCGCCAGCAGCTTAGGACTTAGGAGCTCCTACAATGAGCAGTTCTTC	CASSLGLRSSYNEQFF
.	TRBV7-6	.	TRBJ2-2	TGTGCCAGCAGCTCCTTTGCGGGGGCGAGGACCGGGGAGCTGTTTTTT	CASSSFAGARTGELFF
.	TRBV29-1	many	TRBJ2-3	TGCAGCGTTGACCTCCCGGGTGGCACAGATACGCAGTATTTT	CSVDLPGGTDTQYF
.	TRBV24-1	few	TRBJ2-3	TGTGCCACCAGTGATCCTCTATCTCCTAGCACAGATACGCAGTATTTT	CATSDPLSPSTDTQYF
TRBD2	TRBV11-3	few	TRBJ2-1	TGTGCCAGCAGCTTTTTCTCACTAGCGGGTTACAATGAGCAGTTCTTC	CASSFFSLAGYNEQFF
.	TRBV7-3	once	TRBJ2-3	TGTGCCAGCAGCTCCCTCAACACAGATACGCAGTATTTT	CASSSLNTDTQYF